The present entry profiles one TCR beta chain with its context. This clone was found once. Its antigen remains unidentified. No base-level quality is on record; no much larger clone is a single base apart. This sample was taken from a study of T cells in tuberculosis (dated by TCRdb to 2017 to 2018). For the wider study: In the study, CD1B tetramers and high-throughput TCR immunosequencing were combined to characterize T cells specific for the mycobacterial lipid antigen glucose monomycolate (GMM). In a South African clinical cohort, IGRA-negative adolescents, IGRA-positive adolescents with latent tuberculosis and adults with active tuberculosis were compared, with ten people in each group. What the research found in general, with its limitations: Shorter CDR3-alpha lengths in active tuberculosis patients partly drove the smaller NN-distances, and the TCR-beta difference was not statistically significant. Clinical samples were selected based on the availability of cryopreserved specimens, with adults included as active tuberculosis cases and adolescents included as controls. Using GEM motif frequencies, a classifier achieved 60% to 70% accuracy, whereas a classifier built on the diverse GMM-specific repertoire got to approximately 88% accuracy (AUROC around 0.89). Compared with IGRA-negative controls, TCR-alpha repertoires from active tuberculosis had smaller mean NN-distances to GMM-specific TCRs, which suggests that these TCRs underwent clonal expansion.

The immunoSEQ multiplex PCR assay was used to generate TCR libraries, with TCR-beta and/or TCR-alpha/delta assays applied to each sample. The amplified TCR libraries were sequenced using the Illumina high-throughput platform. From the authors' description of their analysis: Clustering and dimensionality reduction were performed using pairwise TCRdist distances among GMM-specific receptors from ex vivo sorted or in vitro expanded T cells. Each clinical repertoire was scored by mean NN-distance, the average TCRdist to the nearest 10% of tetramer-positive reference sequences. To compute GEM TCR motif frequency, the fraction of unique TCRs matching known GEM sequences by V/J usage and CDR3 length was calculated. Active tuberculosis was classified by linear discriminant analysis with leave-one-out cross-validation, implemented in scikit-learn. This immuneACCESS table, as held by TCRdb, lists in-frame sequences with V and J called but not all clones. Of the missing ones, under half trace to an unresolved V gene in checked studies; the others have no known cause. V, J and clone size are those of that table, while D and trimming were read from the DNA. Recorded for this sample are around 45,000 clones; around 94% of them occurred a single time. The ten largest clones represent 1.5% to 2% of the sample.

At study entry, a tuberculin skin test and the QuantiFERON-TB GOLD In-Tube IGRA were used to screen adolescents for latent tuberculosis infection. Immunosequencing was performed on unsorted cryopreserved PBMC, with roughly 100,000 T cells per clinical donor covered on average. Eleven high schools in the Worcester region of the Western Cape, South Africa, served as enrollment sites for adolescents aged 12 to 18 years. About 10 M. tuberculosis-infected adolescents and about 10 uninfected adolescents were selected, with the two groups matched for age and sex. For the adolescents, PBMC were isolated by density centrifugation from freshly drawn heparinized blood and then cryopreserved. This sequence was found in a donor aged 10 to 29 with latent tuberculosis or without tuberculosis infection. Some clones in this sample may be carry-over from other donors' samples. The sequencing input was PBMCs.

This receptor has the CDR3 CASRRKEGLGGKNIQYF. Here is the DNA: TGTGCCAGCAGAAGGAAGGAGGGCCTAGGAGGCAAAAACATTCAGTACTTC. The chain couples TRBV2 to TRBJ2-4; the D gene is perhaps TRBD2, from 6 matching bases. The germline V gene yields SNHLY for CDR1 and FYNNEI for CDR2. Cut back by 6 bases and 3 bases, the V and J ends lie 21 bases apart. The CDR3 runs 17 amino acids, cysteine and phenylalanine included. The sequence is cut down to CDR3 DNA, 51 bases in frame from base 1. Outside the CDR3, residues come from the reference TRBV2 and TRBJ2-4 proteins, so the full variable domain is: EPEVTQTPSHQVTQMGQEVILRCVPISNHLYFYWYRQILGQKVEFLVSFYNNEISEKSEIFDDQFSVERPDGSNFTLKIRSTKLEDSAMYFCASRRKEGLGGKNIQYFGAGTRLSVL.